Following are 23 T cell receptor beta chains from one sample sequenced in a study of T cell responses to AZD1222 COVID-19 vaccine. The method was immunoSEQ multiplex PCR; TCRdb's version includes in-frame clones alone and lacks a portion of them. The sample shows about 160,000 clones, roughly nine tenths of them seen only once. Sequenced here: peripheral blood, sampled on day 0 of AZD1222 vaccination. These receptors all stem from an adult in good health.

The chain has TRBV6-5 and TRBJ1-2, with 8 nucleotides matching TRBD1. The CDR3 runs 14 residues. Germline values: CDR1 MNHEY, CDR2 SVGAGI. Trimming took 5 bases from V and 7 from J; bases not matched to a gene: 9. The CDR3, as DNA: TGTGCCAGCAGTCAGGACAGGGATCAAGCTGGCTACACCTTC. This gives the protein CASSQDRDQAGYTF.

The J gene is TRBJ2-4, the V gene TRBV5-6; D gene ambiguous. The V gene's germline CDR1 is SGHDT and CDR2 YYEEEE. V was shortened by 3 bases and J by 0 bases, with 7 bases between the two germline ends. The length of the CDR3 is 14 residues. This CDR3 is CASSSQLAKNIQYF. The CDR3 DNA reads TGTGCCAGCAGCTCCCAGCTAGCCAAAAACATTCAGTACTTC. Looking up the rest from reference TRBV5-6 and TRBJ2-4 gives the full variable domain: DAGVTQSPTHLIKTRGQQVTLRCSPKSGHDTVSWYQQALGQGPQFIFQYYEEEERQRGNFPDRFSGHQFPNYSSELNVNALLLGDSALYLCASSSQLAKNIQYFGAGTRLSVL.

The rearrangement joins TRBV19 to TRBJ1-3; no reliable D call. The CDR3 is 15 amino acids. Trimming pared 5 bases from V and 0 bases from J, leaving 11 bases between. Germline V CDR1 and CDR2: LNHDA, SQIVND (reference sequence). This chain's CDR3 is CASSPDLRSGNTIYF. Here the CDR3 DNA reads TGTGCCAGTAGTCCTGACCTCCGCTCTGGAAACACCATATATTTT.

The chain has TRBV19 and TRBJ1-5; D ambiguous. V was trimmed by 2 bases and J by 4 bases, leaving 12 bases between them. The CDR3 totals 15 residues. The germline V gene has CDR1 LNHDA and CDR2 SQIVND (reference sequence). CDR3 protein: CASSISIQGNQPQHF. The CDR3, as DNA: TGTGCCAGTAGTATATCTATTCAAGGTAATCAGCCCCAGCATTTT.

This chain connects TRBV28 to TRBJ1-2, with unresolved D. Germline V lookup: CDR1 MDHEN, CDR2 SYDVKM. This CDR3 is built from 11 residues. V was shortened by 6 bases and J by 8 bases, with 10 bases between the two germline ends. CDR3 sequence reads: CASSHPRGYTF. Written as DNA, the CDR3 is TGTGCCAGCAGCCACCCCCGAGGCTACACCTTC.

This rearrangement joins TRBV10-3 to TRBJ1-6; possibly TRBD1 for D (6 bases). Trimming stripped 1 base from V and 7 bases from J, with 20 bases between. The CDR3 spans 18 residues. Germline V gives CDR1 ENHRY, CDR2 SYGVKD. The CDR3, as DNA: TGTGCCATCAGTGAGTTTTCCGGCCTTACAGGGTCCAATTCACCCCTCCACTTT. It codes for CAISEFSGLTGSNSPLHF.

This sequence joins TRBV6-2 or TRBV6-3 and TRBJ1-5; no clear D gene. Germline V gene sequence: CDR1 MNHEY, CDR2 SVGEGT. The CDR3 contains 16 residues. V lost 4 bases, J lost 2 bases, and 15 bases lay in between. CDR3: CASSFHVRMGNQPQHF. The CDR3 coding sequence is TGTGCCAGCAGTTTCCATGTCAGGATGGGCAATCAGCCCCAGCATTTT.

The DNA of the CDR3 is TGTGCCAGCAGCTCTGAAGGAGGGGGAAATTCACCCCTCCACTTT. Its translation: CASSSEGGGNSPLHF. The chain is built from TRBV7-6 and TRBJ1-6; D may be TRBD1 (6 bases). Germline values: CDR1 SGHVS, CDR2 FNYEAQ. V gave up 4 bases and J gave up 7 bases, with 14 bases separating them. The CDR3 is 15 residues long.

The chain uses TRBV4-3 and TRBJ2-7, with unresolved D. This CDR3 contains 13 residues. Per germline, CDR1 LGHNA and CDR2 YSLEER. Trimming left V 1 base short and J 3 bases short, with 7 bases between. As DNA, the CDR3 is TGCGCCAGCAGCCAAGGTGCGAGCTACGAGCAGTACTTC. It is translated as CASSQGASYEQYF.

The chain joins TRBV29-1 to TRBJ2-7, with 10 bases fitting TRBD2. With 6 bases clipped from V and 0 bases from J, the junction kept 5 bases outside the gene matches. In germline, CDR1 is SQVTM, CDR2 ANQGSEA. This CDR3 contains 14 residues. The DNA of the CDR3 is TGCAGCGTCGCAACTAGCGGGGACTCCTACGAGCAGTACTTC. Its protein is CSVATSGDSYEQYF.

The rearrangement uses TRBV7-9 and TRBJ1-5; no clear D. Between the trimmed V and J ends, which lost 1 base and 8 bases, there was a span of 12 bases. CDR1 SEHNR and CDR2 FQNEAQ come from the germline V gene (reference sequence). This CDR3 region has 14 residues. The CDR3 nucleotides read TGTGCCAGCAGCTTAGAGTCCTACTCTGAGCCCCAGCATTTT. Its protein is CASSLESYSEPQHF.

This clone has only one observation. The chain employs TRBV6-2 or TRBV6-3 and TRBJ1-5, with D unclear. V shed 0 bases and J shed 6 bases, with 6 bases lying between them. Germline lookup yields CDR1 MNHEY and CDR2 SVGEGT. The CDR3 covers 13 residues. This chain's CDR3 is CASSYSRLQPQHF. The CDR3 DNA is TGTGCCAGCAGTTACTCGAGACTTCAGCCCCAGCATTTT.

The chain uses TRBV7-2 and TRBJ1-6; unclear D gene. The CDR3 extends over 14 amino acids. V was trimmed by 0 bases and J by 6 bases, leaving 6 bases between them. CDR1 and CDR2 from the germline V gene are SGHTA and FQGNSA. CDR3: CASSLAGINSPLHF. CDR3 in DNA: TGTGCCAGCAGCTTAGCAGGGATTAATTCACCCCTCCACTTT. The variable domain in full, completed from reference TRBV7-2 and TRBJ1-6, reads GAGVSQSPSNKVTEKGKDVELRCDPISGHTALYWYRQSLGQGLEFLIYFQGNSAPDKSGLPSDRFSAERTGGSVSTLTIQRTQQEDSAVYLCASSLAGINSPLHFGNGTRLTVT.

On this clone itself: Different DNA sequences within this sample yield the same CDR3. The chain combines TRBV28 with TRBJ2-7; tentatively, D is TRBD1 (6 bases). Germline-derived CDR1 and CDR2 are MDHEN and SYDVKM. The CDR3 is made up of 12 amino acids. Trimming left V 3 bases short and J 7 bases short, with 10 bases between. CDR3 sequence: CASSFRGGEQYF. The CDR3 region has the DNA TGTGCCAGCAGTTTCCGAGGGGGAGAGCAGTACTTC. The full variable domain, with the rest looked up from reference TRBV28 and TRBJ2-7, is DVKVTQSSRYLVKRTGEKVFLECVQDMDHENMFWYRQDPGLGLRLIYFSYDVKMKEKGDIPEGYSVSREKKERFSLILESASTNQTSMYLCASSFRGGEQYFGPGTRLTVT.

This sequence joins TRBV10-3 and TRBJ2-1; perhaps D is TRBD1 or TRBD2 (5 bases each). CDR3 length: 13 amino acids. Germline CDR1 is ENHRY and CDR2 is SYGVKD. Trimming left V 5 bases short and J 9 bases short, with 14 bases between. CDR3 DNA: TGTGCCATCAGTTCAGACGAGGGGATTGAGCAGTTCTTC. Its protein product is CAISSDEGIEQFF.

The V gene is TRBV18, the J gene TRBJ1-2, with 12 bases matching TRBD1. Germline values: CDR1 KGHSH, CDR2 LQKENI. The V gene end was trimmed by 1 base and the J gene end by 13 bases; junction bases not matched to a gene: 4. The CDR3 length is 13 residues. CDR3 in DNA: TGTGCCAGCTCACCACAGGGACAGGGGGCTCGCACCTTC. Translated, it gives CASSPQGQGARTF.

The CDR3 reads CASSAGLAREQYF. The CDR3 DNA sequence: TGTGCCAGCAGCGCGGGACTAGCCCGCGAGCAGTACTTC. This rearrangement joins TRBV11-3 to TRBJ2-7; the match to TRBD2 covers 9 bases. Trimming at V came to 5 bases and at J to 6 bases, leaving 5 bases not matched to a gene. Germline CDR1 is SGHNT and CDR2 is YENEEA. The length of the CDR3 is 13 residues. The full variable domain, with the rest looked up from reference TRBV11-3 and TRBJ2-7, is EAGVVQSPRYKIIEKKQPVAFWCNPISGHNTLYWYLQNLGQGPELLIRYENEEAVDDSQLPKDRFSAERLKGVDSTLKIQPAELGDSAVYLCASSAGLAREQYFGPGTRLTVT.

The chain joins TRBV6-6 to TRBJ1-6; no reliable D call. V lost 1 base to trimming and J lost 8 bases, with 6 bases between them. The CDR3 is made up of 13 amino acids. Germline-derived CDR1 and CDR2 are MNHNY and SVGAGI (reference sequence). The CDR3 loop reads CASSYLRDSPLHF. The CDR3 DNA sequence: TGTGCCAGCAGTTACTTGAGAGATTCACCCCTCCACTTT.

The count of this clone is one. CDR3 residues: CASSPQGNYGYTF. As DNA, the CDR3 is TGTGCCAGCAGTCCACAGGGAAACTATGGCTACACCTTC. This rearrangement joins TRBV6-2 or TRBV6-3 to TRBJ1-2, with D perhaps TRBD1 (6 bases). The length of the CDR3 is 13 residues. CDR1 is MNHEY and CDR2 is SVGEGT in the germline V gene. Trimming left V 5 bases short and J 2 bases short, with 9 bases between.

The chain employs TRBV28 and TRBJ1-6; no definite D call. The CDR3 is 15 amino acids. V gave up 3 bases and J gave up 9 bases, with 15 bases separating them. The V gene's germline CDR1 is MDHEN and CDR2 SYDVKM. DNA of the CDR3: TGTGCCAGCAGTTTGTGGGGTTCGGTGGCTTCACCCCTCCACTTT. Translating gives CASSLWGSVASPLHF.

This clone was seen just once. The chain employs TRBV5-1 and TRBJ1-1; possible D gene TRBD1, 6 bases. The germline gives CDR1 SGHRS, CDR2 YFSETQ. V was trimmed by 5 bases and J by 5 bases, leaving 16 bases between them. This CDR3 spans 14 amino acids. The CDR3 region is CASSLSQGITEAFF. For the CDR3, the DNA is TGCGCCAGCAGTTTATCCCAGGGGATAACTGAAGCTTTCTTT.

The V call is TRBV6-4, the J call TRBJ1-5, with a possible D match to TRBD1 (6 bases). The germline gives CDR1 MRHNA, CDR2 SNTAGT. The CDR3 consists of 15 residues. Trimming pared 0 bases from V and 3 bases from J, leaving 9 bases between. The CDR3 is CASSDSGTHNQPQHF. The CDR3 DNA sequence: TGTGCCAGCAGTGACTCCGGGACACACAATCAGCCCCAGCATTTT.

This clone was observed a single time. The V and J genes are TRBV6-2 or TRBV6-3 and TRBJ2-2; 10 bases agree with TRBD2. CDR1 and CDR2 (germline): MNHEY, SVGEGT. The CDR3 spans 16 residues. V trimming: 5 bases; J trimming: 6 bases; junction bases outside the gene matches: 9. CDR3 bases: TGTGCCAGCAGTCACAAGACTAGCGGGTCAGCCGGGGAGCTGTTTTTT. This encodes CASSHKTSGSAGELFF.